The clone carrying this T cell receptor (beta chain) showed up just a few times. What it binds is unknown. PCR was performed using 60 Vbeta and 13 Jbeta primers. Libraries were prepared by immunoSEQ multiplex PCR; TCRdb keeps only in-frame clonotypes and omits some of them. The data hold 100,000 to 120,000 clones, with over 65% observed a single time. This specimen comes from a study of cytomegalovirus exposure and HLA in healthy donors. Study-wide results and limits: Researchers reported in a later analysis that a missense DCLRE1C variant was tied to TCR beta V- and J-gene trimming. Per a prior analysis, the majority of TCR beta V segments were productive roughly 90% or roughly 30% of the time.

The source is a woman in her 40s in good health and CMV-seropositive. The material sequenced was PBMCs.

The CDR3 DNA reads as TGTGCCAGCAGCCCCCATAGCGGGGGGGTCTCCTACAATGAGCAGTTCTTC. It specifies CASSPHSGGVSYNEQFF. This chain connects TRBV25-1 to TRBJ2-1; the match to TRBD2 covers 11 bases. CDR3 size: 17 residues. The J segment lost 0 bases and the V segment lost 6 bases, leaving 7 bases of the junction unmatched. CDR1 and CDR2 from the germline V gene are MGHDK and SYGVNS.